A selection of T cell receptor beta chains follows, all from one sample in a study of T cells in localized non-small cell lung cancer. Repertoires were generated with immunoSEQ multiplex PCR, while TCRdb's copy carries only in-frame clones and drops some. Of some 30,000 clones in the sample, roughly nine tenths were seen once. Sequenced here: PBMCs, sampled before any cancer treatment. All receptors come from a man aged 35-75 years with stage II lung adenocarcinoma. CDR3s include the opening cysteine and the closing phenylalanine or tryptophan. Fields, in order: clone size, V gene, J gene, CDR3 protein. Clone size, where shown, is once, few, many, or a class for clones that have expanded.

NA	TRBV7-9	TRBJ2-1	CASSLYEDANEQFF
NA	TRBV2	TRBJ1-3	CASSVDSSGPGTIYF
NA	TRBV27	TRBJ1-6	CASSASTLFYNSPLHF
once	TRBV2	TRBJ2-3	CASSEGTIGTQYF
once	TRBV5-8	TRBJ1-3	CASSGGPGRSSGNTIYF
once	TRBV7-9	TRBJ2-1	CAIQLITSGGNEQFF
NA	TRBV5-5	TRBJ2-7	CASSLRTSGLSYEQYF
NA	TRBV19	TRBJ2-7	CASSWDTASYEQYF
NA	TRBV28	TRBJ1-1	CASMTTRPFEAFF
NA	TRBV11-1	TRBJ1-5	CASSVGGESNQPQHF
NA	TRBV14	TRBJ2-7	CASSPHGTAPYEQYF
NA	TRBV19	TRBJ2-1	CASIGLRTNRNNEQFF
NA	TRBV7-8	TRBJ1-2	CASSLASGQGYGYTF
NA	TRBV6-5	TRBJ1-1	CASSYGVRGLNTEAFF
NA	TRBV5-8	TRBJ2-3	CASSFDIGTDTQYF
NA	TRBV7-9	TRBJ1-2	CASSPLGAAGYTF
NA	TRBV5-1	TRBJ2-5	CASSGGGSQETQYF
NA	TRBV5-1	TRBJ1-1	CASAKVGTGGANTEAFF
NA	TRBV19	TRBJ2-1	CASSIHPVQAAEQFF
NA	TRBV28	TRBJ1-5	CASSLPRTGNRPQHF
NA	TRBV11-2	TRBJ2-1	CASSLVSDYSNEQFF
NA	TRBV7-9	TRBJ2-3	CASSLGRGTSRDTQYF
NA	TRBV7-2	TRBJ1-1	CASSKQGATEAFF
NA	TRBV6-4	TRBJ2-6	CASSGGLSGSGANVLTF
NA	TRBV5-1	TRBJ1-5	CASSLDSPVYQPQHF
NA	TRBV6-1	TRBJ2-1	CASSVKANLEQFF
NA	TRBV20-1	TRBJ1-2	CSASGGSGCTF
NA	TRBV21-1	TRBJ2-3	CASPLSVMDPNQRVDTQYF
NA	TRBV7-2	TRBJ2-1	CASSYSRAGNEQFF
NA	TRBV4-2	TRBJ2-3	CASSQETSGGADTQYF
NA	TRBV28	TRBJ2-5	CASSGTVYQETQYF
NA	TRBV27	TRBJ2-5	CASSSHRTGGGETQYF
NA	TRBV6-1	TRBJ2-4	CASSEALGTGVNIQYF
NA	TRBV27	TRBJ1-1	CASSLSVRGNTEAFF
NA	TRBV6-4	TRBJ2-7	CASSDPDREGEQYF
NA	TRBV5-1	TRBJ1-5	CASSLTGGSNQPQHF
NA	TRBV5-1	TRBJ2-3	CASSPGDSDTQYF
NA	TRBV10-1	TRBJ2-7	CASRTGTGGRYEQYF
NA	TRBV5-6	TRBJ2-7	CASGVGPGLGYEQYF
NA	TRBV28	TRBJ2-6	CASQGPNSGANVLTF
NA	TRBV7-9	TRBJ2-1	CASSLDGGAYNEQFF
once	TRBV9	TRBJ2-3	CASSAGTSTDTQYF
NA	TRBV6-6	TRBJ2-3	CASSYGLAWSTDTQYF
NA	TRBV27	TRBJ1-5	CASSLTGGRNQPQHF
NA	TRBV29-1	TRBJ1-5	CSVEDGGSNQPQHF
NA	TRBV2	TRBJ2-7	CASKADSSYEQYF
NA	TRBV5-1	TRBJ1-2	CASSLGTGGLDGYTF
NA	TRBV28	TRBJ1-1	CASSLAENTEAFF